These 21 T cell receptor beta chains came from one sample sequenced in a study of T cells after somatic rescue of genetic block. Clones were sequenced by immunoSEQ multiplex PCR, and TCRdb holds only the in-frame ones, with some missing. The sample carries approximately 71,000 clones, roughly 92% recorded once. The sequenced sample was peripheral blood mononuclear cells (PBMCs). The source is a man aged 40-49 years.

The rearrangement joins TRBV4-1 to TRBJ2-3; 13 bases align to TRBD2. The ends lost 2 bases at V and 3 bases at J; junction bases unmatched: 5. The length of the CDR3 is 17 residues. Germline V gene sequence: CDR1 MGHRA, CDR2 YSYEKL. This CDR3 is CASSQPPGLAGTDTQYF. In DNA, the CDR3 is TGCGCCAGCAGCCAACCCCCGGGACTAGCGGGAACAGATACGCAGTATTTT.

This clone showed up just once. The chain is built from TRBV9 and TRBJ2-7, with 7 bases that match TRBD1. This CDR3 has 13 residues. V lost 3 bases to trimming and J lost 6 bases; unmatched junction nucleotides: 6. The V gene's germline CDR1 is SGDLS and CDR2 YYNGEE. This CDR3 reads CASSGTGAGEQYF. The CDR3 DNA follows: TGTGCCAGCAGCGGAACAGGGGCGGGCGAGCAGTACTTC.

The chain has TRBV15 and TRBJ2-3; tentatively, D is TRBD2 (6 bases). CDR3 length: 17 residues. The V end lost 2 bases, the J end lost 2 bases, and 17 bases lay between the germline ends. The germline V gene encodes CDR1 LNHNV and CDR2 YYDKDF (reference sequence). This CDR3 reads CATSRPRGSRLTDTQYF. The CDR3 DNA follows: TGTGCCACCAGCAGACCACGGGGGTCGAGGCTCACAGATACGCAGTATTTT.

The J gene is TRBJ1-3, the V gene TRBV6-5, with D maybe TRBD1 (6 bases). Germline assignment: CDR1 MNHEY and CDR2 SVGAGI. Between the trimmed V and J ends, which lost 1 base and 0 bases, there was a span of 10 bases. The CDR3 runs 16 residues. The CDR3 protein is CASSYLQGSSGNTIYF. The CDR3 DNA follows: TGTGCCAGCAGTTACTTACAGGGTTCCTCTGGAAACACCATATATTTT.

The CDR3 sequence: CASRAFSSPLHF. CDR3 DNA: TGTGCCAGCCGGGCGTTCAGTTCACCCCTCCACTTT. The chain employs TRBV2 and TRBJ1-6; D remains unclear. Germline V gene lookup returns CDR1 SNHLY and CDR2 FYNNEI. Trimming took 8 bases from V and 9 from J, leaving 11 bases between them. The CDR3 is 12 residues long.

The sample holds a few counts of this clone. This chain links TRBV2 with TRBJ2-4; D is unclear. Trimming pared 3 bases from V and 8 bases from J, leaving 14 bases between. Looked up from germline, CDR1 is SNHLY and CDR2 is FYNNEI. CDR3 length equals 14 residues. In nucleotides, the CDR3 is TGTGCCAGCAGTGAGGCAGTGAAGGGTGACATTCAGTACTTC. It yields the protein CASSEAVKGDIQYF.

This chain uses TRBV6-6 with TRBJ2-5, with 10 bases lining up with TRBD2. The CDR3 is made up of 14 amino acids. Trimming removed 4 bases from V and 3 bases from J; junction bases left unmatched: 2. CDR1 and CDR2 from the germline V gene are MNHNY and SVGAGI (reference sequence). DNA for the CDR3: TGTGCCAGCAGTTCTCTAGCGGGAGAAGAGACCCAGTACTTC. Protein: CASSSLAGEETQYF.

The rearrangement uses TRBV18 and TRBJ2-5, with 8 nucleotides matching TRBD2. Germline CDR1 reads KGHSH; CDR2 reads LQKENI. The V and J ends lost 8 bases and 2 bases, in that order; junction bases with no gene match: 10. The CDR3 runs 15 residues. CDR3 in amino acids: CASGPTSGLQETQYF. As DNA, the CDR3 is TGTGCCAGCGGGCCCACTAGCGGATTGCAAGAGACCCAGTACTTC. The whole variable domain, filled in from reference TRBV18 and TRBJ2-5, reads NAGVMQNPRHLVRRRGQEARLRCSPMKGHSHVYWYRQLPEEGLKFMVYLQKENIIDESGMPKERFSAEFPKEGPSILRIQQVVRGDSAAYFCASGPTSGLQETQYFGPGTRLLVL.

The CDR3, as DNA: TGTGCCAGCAGAAGGGGGGCTGATCAGCCCCAGCATTTT. Encoded protein: CASRRGADQPQHF. This chain joins TRBV6-6 and TRBJ1-5; D is possibly TRBD1 (6 bases). Trimming removed 6 bases at V and 5 bases at J, with 11 bases between. The CDR3 extends over 13 amino acids. CDR1 MNHNY and CDR2 SVGAGI come from the germline V gene (reference sequence).

J is TRBJ1-2 and V is TRBV11-2; D gene uncertain. V lost 2 bases and J lost 3, with 13 bases in between. CDR1 is SGHAT, CDR2 FQNNGV, per germline. The CDR3 consists of 15 residues. CDR3 sequence (DNA): TGTGCCAGCAGCTTAAGTGGTGAGGACTACTATGGCTACACCTTC. Amino acids: CASSLSGEDYYGYTF. Drawing the rest from reference TRBV11-2 and TRBJ1-2, the complete variable domain is EAGVAQSPRYKIIEKRQSVAFWCNPISGHATLYWYQQILGQGPKLLIQFQNNGVVDDSQLPKDRFSAERLKGVDSTLKIQPAKLEDSAVYLCASSLSGEDYYGYTFGSGTRLTVV.

The chain has TRBV5-6 and TRBJ2-2; D unclear. The CDR3 has 16 amino acids. V was cut by 1 base and J by 0 bases, with 10 bases left in between. Germline V gene lookup returns CDR1 SGHDT and CDR2 YYEEEE. The CDR3 loop reads CASSLNSGPNTGELFF. Here the CDR3 DNA reads TGTGCCAGCAGCTTGAACTCCGGTCCGAACACCGGGGAGCTGTTTTTT.

Points on this clone: The junction does not match germline at one end; this may be a read error. The rearrangement joins TRBV13 to TRBJ2-3, with 10 bases that match TRBD2. The germline V gene has CDR1 PRHDT and CDR2 FYEKMQ (reference sequence). The CDR3 is 15 residues long. The CDR3 protein is CASSIGLAGTDTQYF. CDR3 nucleotides: TGTGCCAGCAGCATAGGACTAGCGGGCACAGATACGCAGTATTTT.

The rearrangement uses TRBV2 and TRBJ2-1; TRBD1 might be the D (7 bases). The germline V gene encodes CDR1 SNHLY and CDR2 FYNNEI. The germline V and J ends were trimmed by 6 bases and 6 bases, with 15 bases remaining between them. This CDR3 has 14 residues. CDR3: CASSNQGGVNEQFF. The CDR3 DNA sequence: TGTGCCAGCAGCAACCAGGGGGGAGTCAATGAGCAGTTCTTC. Full variable domain (missing parts from reference TRBV2 and TRBJ2-1): EPEVTQTPSHQVTQMGQEVILRCVPISNHLYFYWYRQILGQKVEFLVSFYNNEISEKSEIFDDQFSVERPDGSNFTLKIRSTKLEDSAMYFCASSNQGGVNEQFFGPGTRLTVL.

The rearrangement links TRBV19 to TRBJ2-7, with D possibly matching TRBD2 (6 bases). The CDR3 consists of 16 residues. CDR1 is LNHDA, CDR2 SQIVND, per germline (reference sequence). Trimming cost V 3 bases and J 3 bases, with 18 bases left between them. The CDR3 region is CASSMSLGGNYYEQYF. In DNA, the CDR3 is TGTGCCAGTAGTATGAGCCTTGGGGGGAATTACTACGAGCAGTACTTC.

The chain employs TRBV9 and TRBJ1-6; D is uncertain. This CDR3 region has 16 residues. The germline gives CDR1 SGDLS, CDR2 YYNGEE. Trimming cost V 4 bases and J 11 bases, with 22 bases left between them. CDR3 protein: CASSTGRWASAAPLHF. In DNA form, the CDR3 reads TGTGCCAGCAGCACCGGAAGGTGGGCCTCCGCGGCACCCCTCCACTTT.

J is TRBJ1-1 and V is TRBV7-6, with a tentative D call TRBD1 (6 bases). In germline, CDR1 is SGHVS, CDR2 FNYEAQ. Trimming shortened V by 1 base and J by 3 bases, and 12 bases separated the two germline ends. The CDR3 consists of 15 residues. CDR3: CASSLVGGADTEAFF. For the CDR3, the DNA is TGTGCCAGCAGCTTAGTAGGGGGGGCTGACACTGAAGCTTTCTTT.

The chain carries TRBV18 and TRBJ2-1, with D unclear. The length of the CDR3 is 14 residues. V was trimmed by 3 bases and J by 0 bases, leaving 6 bases between them. Germline V gene data show CDR1 as KGHSH and CDR2 as LQKENI. The CDR3: CASSPGVSYNEQFF. DNA of the CDR3: TGTGCCAGCTCACCGGGCGTCTCCTACAATGAGCAGTTCTTC.

The chain combines TRBV11-2 with TRBJ1-2; D perhaps matches TRBD1 (5 bases). V was trimmed by 5 bases and J by 4 bases, leaving 14 bases between them. This CDR3 has 14 amino acids. CDR1 and CDR2 from the germline V gene are SGHAT and FQNNGV. This CDR3 reads CASSPSSGSYGYTF. The CDR3 DNA is TGTGCCAGCAGCCCTAGCTCAGGGTCCTATGGCTACACCTTC. The variable domain in full, with the rest retrieved from reference TRBV11-2 and TRBJ1-2, is EAGVAQSPRYKIIEKRQSVAFWCNPISGHATLYWYQQILGQGPKLLIQFQNNGVVDDSQLPKDRFSAERLKGVDSTLKIQPAKLEDSAVYLCASSPSSGSYGYTFGSGTRLTVV.

The V and J genes are TRBV2 and TRBJ1-1, with D perhaps matching TRBD1 (6 bases). Germline assignment: CDR1 SNHLY and CDR2 FYNNEI. CDR3 length: 17 residues. Trimming pared 2 bases from V and 7 bases from J, leaving 23 bases between. CDR3 region: CASSERRQGMPVGEAFF. The CDR3 bases are TGTGCCAGCAGTGAAAGGCGGCAGGGGATGCCGGTGGGTGAAGCTTTCTTT. The whole variable domain, remainder taken from reference TRBV2 and TRBJ1-1, is EPEVTQTPSHQVTQMGQEVILRCVPISNHLYFYWYRQILGQKVEFLVSFYNNEISEKSEIFDDQFSVERPDGSNFTLKIRSTKLEDSAMYFCASSERRQGMPVGEAFFGQGTRLTVV.

This chain connects TRBV28 to TRBJ2-7; unclear D gene. The CDR3 loop spans 14 amino acids. The V end lost 3 bases, the J end lost 2 bases, and 11 bases lay between the germline ends. CDR1 MDHEN and CDR2 SYDVKM come from the germline V gene. In DNA form, the CDR3 reads TGTGCCAGCAGTTTCGAAGGACCCACCTACGAGCAGTACTTC. It specifies CASSFEGPTYEQYF. Using reference TRBV28 and TRBJ2-7 for the parts outside the CDR3, the full variable domain is DVKVTQSSRYLVKRTGEKVFLECVQDMDHENMFWYRQDPGLGLRLIYFSYDVKMKEKGDIPEGYSVSREKKERFSLILESASTNQTSMYLCASSFEGPTYEQYFGPGTRLTVT.

The chain recombines TRBV19 with TRBJ2-1; D ambiguous. Germline-derived CDR1 and CDR2 are LNHDA and SQIVND (reference sequence). Trimming removed 5 bases at V and 5 bases at J, with 10 bases between. This CDR3 comprises 13 residues. The CDR3, as DNA: TGTGCCAGTAGTCTCCCGGGCCACAATGAGCAGTTCTTC. This translates into CASSLPGHNEQFF.